The clone carrying this TCR beta chain was counted many times. The CDR3 is 15 residues long. Trimming stripped 7 bases from V and 5 bases from J, with 19 bases between. Germline CDR1 reads MNHEY; CDR2 reads SMNVEV (reference sequence). TCRdb re-derived calls from the 5' RACE reads in MiXCR, one entry per CDR3 protein. Of more than 50,000 distinct CDR3 sequences in the sample, approximately 5.6% were seen once. The record originates from a study of early T cells in non-severe SARS-CoV-2 infection. The receptor was derived from an adult who was a healthcare worker with PCR-confirmed SARS-CoV-2 infection or an uninfected control (not recorded which). Sequenced: whole blood. The chain carries TRBV27 and TRBJ2-3; D remains unclear. This CDR3 is CASTSAFLFLDTQYF. CDR3 DNA sequence: TGTGCCAGCACCTCAGCGTTCCTATTTTTAGATACGCAGTATTTT.